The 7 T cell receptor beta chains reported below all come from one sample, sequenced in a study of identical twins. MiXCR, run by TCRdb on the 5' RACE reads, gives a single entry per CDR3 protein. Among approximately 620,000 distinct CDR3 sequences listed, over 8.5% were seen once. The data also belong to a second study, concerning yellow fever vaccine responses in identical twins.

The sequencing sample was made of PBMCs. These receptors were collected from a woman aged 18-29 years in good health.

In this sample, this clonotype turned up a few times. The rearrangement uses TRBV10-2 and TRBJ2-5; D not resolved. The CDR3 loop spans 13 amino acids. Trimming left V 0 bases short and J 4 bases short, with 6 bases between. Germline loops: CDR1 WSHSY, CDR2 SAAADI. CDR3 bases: TGCGCCAGCAGTGAGTCTCGACGAGAGACCCAGTACTTC. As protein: CASSESRRETQYF.

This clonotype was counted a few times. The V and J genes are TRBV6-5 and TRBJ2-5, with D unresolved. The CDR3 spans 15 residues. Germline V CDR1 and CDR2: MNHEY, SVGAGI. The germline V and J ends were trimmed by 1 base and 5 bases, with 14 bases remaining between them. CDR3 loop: CASSYYSDGGETQYF. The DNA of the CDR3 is TGTGCCAGCAGTTACTATTCGGATGGTGGGGAGACCCAGTACTTC.

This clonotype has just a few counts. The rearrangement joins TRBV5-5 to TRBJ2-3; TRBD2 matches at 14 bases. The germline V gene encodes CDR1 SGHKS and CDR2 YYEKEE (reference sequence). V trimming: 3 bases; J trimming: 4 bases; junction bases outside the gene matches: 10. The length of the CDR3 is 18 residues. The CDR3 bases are TGTGCCAGCAGCTCCCGGGGACTAGCGGGAGAGTTTCCAGATACGCAGTATTTT. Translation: CASSSRGLAGEFPDTQYF.

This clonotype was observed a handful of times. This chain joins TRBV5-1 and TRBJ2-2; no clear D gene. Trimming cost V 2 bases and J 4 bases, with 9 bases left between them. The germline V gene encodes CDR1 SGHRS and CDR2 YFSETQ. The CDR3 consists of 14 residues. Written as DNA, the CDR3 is TGCGCCAGCAGCTTCGATGTGGGCACCGGGGAGCTGTTTTTT. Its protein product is CASSFDVGTGELFF.

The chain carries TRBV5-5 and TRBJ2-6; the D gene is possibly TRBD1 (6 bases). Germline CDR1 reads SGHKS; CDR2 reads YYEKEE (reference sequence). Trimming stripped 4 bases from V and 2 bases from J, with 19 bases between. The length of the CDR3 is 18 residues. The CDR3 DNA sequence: TGTGCCAGCAGCCTGATTGGGCAGGGGCCACCTGGGGCCAACGTCCTGACTTTC. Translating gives CASSLIGQGPPGANVLTF.

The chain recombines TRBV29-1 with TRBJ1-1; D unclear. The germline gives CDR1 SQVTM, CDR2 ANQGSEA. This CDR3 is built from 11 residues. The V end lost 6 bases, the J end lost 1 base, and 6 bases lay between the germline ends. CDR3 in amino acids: CSVLQNTEAFF. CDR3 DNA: TGCAGCGTCCTGCAGAACACTGAAGCTTTCTTT.

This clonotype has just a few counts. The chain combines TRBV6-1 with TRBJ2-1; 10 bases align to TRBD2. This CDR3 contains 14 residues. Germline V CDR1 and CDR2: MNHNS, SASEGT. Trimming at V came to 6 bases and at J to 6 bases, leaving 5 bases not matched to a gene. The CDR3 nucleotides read TGTGCCAGCAGAGGGACTAGCGCTACCAATGAGCAGTTCTTC. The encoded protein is CASRGTSATNEQFF.